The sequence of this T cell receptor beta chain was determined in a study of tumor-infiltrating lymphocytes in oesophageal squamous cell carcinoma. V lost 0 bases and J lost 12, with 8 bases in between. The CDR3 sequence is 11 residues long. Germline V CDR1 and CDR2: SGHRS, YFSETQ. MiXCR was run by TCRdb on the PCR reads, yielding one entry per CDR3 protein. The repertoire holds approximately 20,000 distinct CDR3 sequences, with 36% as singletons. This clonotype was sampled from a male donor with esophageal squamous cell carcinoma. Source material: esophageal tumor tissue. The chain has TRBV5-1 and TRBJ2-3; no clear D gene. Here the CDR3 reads CASSLAGTQYF. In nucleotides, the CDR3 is TGCGCCAGCAGCTTGGCTGGCACACAGTATTTT.